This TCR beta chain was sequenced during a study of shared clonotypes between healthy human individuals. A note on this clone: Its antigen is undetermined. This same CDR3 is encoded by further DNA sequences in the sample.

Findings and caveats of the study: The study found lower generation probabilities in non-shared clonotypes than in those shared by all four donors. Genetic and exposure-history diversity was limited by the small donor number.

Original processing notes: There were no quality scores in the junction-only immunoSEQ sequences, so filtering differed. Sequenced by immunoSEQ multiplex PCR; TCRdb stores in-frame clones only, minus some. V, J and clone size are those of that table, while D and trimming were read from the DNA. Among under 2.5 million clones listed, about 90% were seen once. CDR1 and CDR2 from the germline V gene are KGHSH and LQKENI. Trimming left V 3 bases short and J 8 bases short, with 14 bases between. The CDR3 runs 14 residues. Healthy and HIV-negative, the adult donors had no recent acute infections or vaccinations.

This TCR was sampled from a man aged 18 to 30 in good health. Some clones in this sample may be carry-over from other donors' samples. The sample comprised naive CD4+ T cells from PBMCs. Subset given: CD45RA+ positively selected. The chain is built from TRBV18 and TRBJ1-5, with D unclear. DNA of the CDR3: TGTGCCAGCTCACCCCCGGATCGGGTCGAGCCCCAGCATTTT. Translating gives CASSPPDRVEPQHF.